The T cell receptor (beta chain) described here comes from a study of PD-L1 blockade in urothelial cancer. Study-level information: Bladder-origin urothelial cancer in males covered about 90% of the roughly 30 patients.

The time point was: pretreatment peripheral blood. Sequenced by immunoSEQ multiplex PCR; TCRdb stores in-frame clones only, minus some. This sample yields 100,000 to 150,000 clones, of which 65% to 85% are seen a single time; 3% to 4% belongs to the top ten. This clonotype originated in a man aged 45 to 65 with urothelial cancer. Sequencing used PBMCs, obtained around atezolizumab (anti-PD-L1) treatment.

As DNA, the CDR3 is TGTGCCAGCAGCGGATTGGACAGATTAAACTATGGCTACACCTTC. Translation gives CASSGLDRLNYGYTF. This chain links TRBV6-1 with TRBJ1-2; the D gene is possibly TRBD1 (6 bases). CDR3 length: 15 residues. Germline CDR1 is MNHNS and CDR2 is SASEGT. With 6 bases removed from V and 2 bases from J, the gap between germline ends came to 16 bases.